This T cell receptor beta chain was sequenced for a study of T cell repertoires in cytomegalovirus infection. As concerns this clonotype: Antigen unknown.

MiXCR, applied by TCRdb to the reads, yields one record per CDR3 protein. The data contain about 470,000 distinct CDR3 sequences, more than 40% of them singletons. Overall study findings and caveats: Identification of carriers of CMV plus the relevant HLA was performed using cumulative public TCR beta family frequency.

Trimming took off 6 bases at V and 2 bases at J, with 10 bases between the two ends. The CDR3 contains 13 residues. The V gene's germline CDR1 is MNHEY and CDR2 SVGEGT. The V gene is TRBV6-2 or TRBV6-3, the J gene TRBJ1-2; D call uncertain. The input for sequencing was cultured PBMCs, taken from culture after CMV antigen stimulation. The TCR was taken from a human donor in good health (CMV status not recorded). Some clones in this sample may be carry-over from other donors' samples. The CDR3 region is CASSPRVNYGYTF. Written as DNA, the CDR3 is TGTGCCAGCAGCCCGCGAGTCAACTATGGCTACACCTTC.